This T cell receptor (beta chain) was retrieved from a study of shared clonotypes between healthy human individuals. Findings and limits, study-wide: As a rule, naive subsets had a larger estimated richness than memory subsets.

TCRdb's copy holds only in-frame clones and misses some; the assay was immunoSEQ multiplex PCR. The sample gives millions of clones, about 95% of which show up once; approximately 1.2% is in the top ten. Regarding this clone: Its antigen is unidentified.

CD8 cells regarded as naive lacked CD45RO, were positively chosen for CCR7, and omitted terminally differentiated effector memory CD45RA+ cells. Those who donated, Caucasian adults without exception, all lived in Nashville, Tennessee. Trimming left V 6 bases short and J 8 bases short, with 22 bases between. The CDR3 is 16 amino acids. The V gene's germline CDR1 is WSHSY and CDR2 SAAADI. This sequence was found in a man younger than 30 in good health. The sequenced sample consisted of naive CD8+ T cells sorted from blood. The chain is built from TRBV10-2 and TRBJ1-4; TRBD1 is a possible D gene (5 bases). CDR3 nucleotides: TGCGCCAGCAGCAAAAAACCGGGACTCAAAGGGGAAAAACTGTTTTTT. Translating it yields CASSKKPGLKGEKLFF.